The 26 T cell receptor beta chains listed next were all sequenced from one sample in a study of blood T cell repertoires in COVID-19. Clones were sequenced by immunoSEQ multiplex PCR, and TCRdb holds only the in-frame ones, with some missing. This sample has 40,000 or so clones, with more than 80% found just once. Specimen: peripheral blood. Receptor source: a man between 60 and 70 years old with acute or convalescent COVID-19.

CDR3 loop: CASSSTGVPWTEAFF. The CDR3 coding sequence is TGTGCCAGCAGCTCAACAGGGGTTCCGTGGACTGAAGCTTTCTTT. The chain couples TRBV5-6 to TRBJ1-1, with 7 positions matching TRBD1. The J segment lost 5 bases and the V segment lost 3 bases, leaving 10 bases of the junction unmatched. The CDR3 has 15 amino acids. The germline gives CDR1 SGHDT, CDR2 YYEEEE.

The CDR3 is CSVAWDRRSSYEQYF. CDR3 DNA sequence: TGCAGCGTTGCATGGGACAGGCGAAGCTCCTACGAGCAGTACTTC. V and J are TRBV29-1 and TRBJ2-7; 8 bases agree with TRBD1. Germline V CDR1 and CDR2: SQVTM, ANQGSEA. Trimming removed 4 bases from V and 0 bases from J; junction bases left unmatched: 8. This CDR3 is 15 amino acids long.

This clone has more than one count but fewer than ten. V and J are TRBV5-1 and TRBJ1-6; 7 bases fit TRBD1. J was trimmed by 5 bases and V by 4 bases; bases with no gene match: 12. The CDR3 spans 17 residues. The germline V gene has CDR1 SGHRS and CDR2 YFSETQ. This CDR3 reads CASSPKRGPEHNSPLHF. The CDR3 coding sequence is TGCGCCAGCAGCCCCAAGAGGGGGCCAGAGCATAATTCACCCCTCCACTTT.

The chain has TRBV27 and TRBJ1-1, with 7 positions matching TRBD1. This CDR3 comprises 14 residues. V lost 7 bases and J lost 4; bases outside the gene matches: 9. Per germline, CDR1 MNHEY and CDR2 SMNVEV (reference sequence). In nucleotides, the CDR3 is TGTGCCAGCACCCCGACAGGGATGGCCACTGAAGCTTTCTTT. As protein: CASTPTGMATEAFF.

The J gene is TRBJ1-2, the V gene TRBV14; 7 positions match TRBD1. CDR3 length: 11 amino acids. CDR1 is SGHDN, CDR2 FVKESK, per germline. Trimming at V came to 8 bases and at J to 7 bases, leaving 4 bases not matched to a gene. The CDR3 here is CASEGALGYTF. CDR3 DNA: TGTGCCAGCGAGGGGGCGCTTGGCTACACCTTC.

The chain recombines TRBV6-4 with TRBJ2-3, with D possibly matching TRBD2 (6 bases). This CDR3 is 15 amino acids long. Germline V gives CDR1 MRHNA, CDR2 SNTAGT. V was trimmed by 3 bases and J by 1 base, leaving 11 bases between them. The chain's CDR3 is CASSEESSGTDTQYF. As DNA, the CDR3 is TGTGCCAGCAGTGAGGAGTCTAGCGGCACAGATACGCAGTATTTT.

This chain links TRBV2 with TRBJ2-2; 8 bases fit TRBD1. The CDR3 length is 15 residues. Germline CDR1 and CDR2: SNHLY and FYNNEI. After removal of 8 bases from V and 6 bases from J, the junction contained 11 bases not matched to a gene. The CDR3 region has the DNA TGTGCCAGCGGGGGCAGGGGGCGCAATTCCGGGGAGCTGTTTTTT. Translation gives CASGGRGRNSGELFF.

This clone was seen just once. The chain joins TRBV6-2 or TRBV6-3 to TRBJ1-2, with 7 nucleotides matching TRBD1. The CDR3 is 15 residues long. Trimming at V came to 5 bases and at J to 4 bases, leaving 10 bases not matched to a gene. Germline assignment: CDR1 MNHEY and CDR2 SVGEGT. Here the CDR3 DNA reads TGTGCCAGCAGTATCCGGGACAGACCTTTCTATGGCTACACCTTC. Translated: CASSIRDRPFYGYTF.

Only a few counts were recorded for this clone. The V gene is TRBV30, the J gene TRBJ1-6; D is undetermined. This CDR3 has 13 amino acids. The germline CDR1 and CDR2 sequences are GTSNPN and SVGIG (reference sequence). V was cut by 1 base and J by 10 bases, with 11 bases left in between. CDR3 loop: CAWSAAGISPLHF. CDR3 DNA sequence: TGTGCCTGGAGTGCGGCGGGGATCTCACCCCTCCACTTT.

This sequence joins TRBV28 and TRBJ1-2, with D possibly being TRBD1 (5 bases). This CDR3 contains 14 residues. Germline CDR1 MDHEN, CDR2 SYDVKM. Trimming pared 4 bases from V and 3 bases from J, leaving 12 bases between. CDR3 in amino acids: CASSSLKTDYGYTF. In nucleotides, the CDR3 is TGTGCCAGCAGTTCCCTTAAGACAGACTATGGCTACACCTTC.

The chain recombines TRBV6-2 or TRBV6-3 with TRBJ2-3; D is ambiguous. Trimming removed 6 bases at V and 6 bases at J, with 10 bases between. Per germline, CDR1 MNHEY and CDR2 SVGEGT. CDR3 size: 12 residues. CDR3 protein: CASSKPSDTQYF. The CDR3 DNA reads TGTGCCAGCAGCAAGCCGTCCGATACGCAGTATTTT.

V is TRBV9 and J is TRBJ1-1, with a tentative D call TRBD1 (5 bases). This CDR3 is built from 13 residues. The V gene lost 4 bases and the J gene lost 6 bases, with 13 bases spanning the gap. Germline CDR1 and CDR2: SGDLS and YYNGEE. The DNA for the CDR3 is TGTGCCAGCAGCCCCCAATCCAGGGCTGAAGCTTTCTTT. Translating gives CASSPQSRAEAFF.

The CDR3 region has the DNA TGTGCCAGCAGTTACTCGGGGACAGGATTGGGGGGCTACACCTTC. Amino acids: CASSYSGTGLGGYTF. This chain links TRBV6-2 or TRBV6-3 with TRBJ1-2; 8 bases match TRBD1. This CDR3 region has 15 residues. CDR1 is MNHEY and CDR2 is SVGEGT in the germline V gene. Losses at the gene ends were 0 bases for V and 8 bases for J; bases not matched to a gene: 8.

The count of this clone is one. The gene calls are TRBV2 and TRBJ1-2, with D possibly matching TRBD1 (5 bases). Looked up from germline, CDR1 is SNHLY and CDR2 is FYNNEI. This CDR3 has 14 residues. V lost 6 bases and J 4 bases, leaving 15 bases between the germline ends. The CDR3, as DNA: TGTGCCAGCAGCGCCCAGGGTGAAATCTATGGCTACACCTTC. It codes for CASSAQGEIYGYTF.

This chain links TRBV5-5 with TRBJ2-1; TRBD1 matches 10 bases. After removal of 0 bases from V and 5 bases from J, the junction contained 5 bases not matched to a gene. Germline CDR1 reads SGHKS; CDR2 reads YYEKEE (reference sequence). The CDR3 runs to 16 residues. The CDR3 here is CASSLAPGTGDNEQFF. For the CDR3, the DNA is TGTGCCAGCAGCTTGGCCCCGGGGACAGGGGACAATGAGCAGTTCTTC.

The CDR3 here is CASSLEGTGYEKLFF. The CDR3 DNA follows: TGTGCCAGCAGCTTAGAAGGGACAGGGTATGAAAAACTGTTTTTT. The chain recombines TRBV7-2 with TRBJ1-4, with 9 bases that match TRBD1. This CDR3 has 15 amino acids. The germline CDR1 and CDR2 sequences are SGHTA and FQGNSA. Unmatched junction bases numbered 3, after V lost 1 base and J lost 6 bases.

This clone appeared a few times. The chain joins TRBV28 to TRBJ1-2, with 11 bases aligning to TRBD1. V shed 8 bases, J shed 0 bases, and the junction held 8 bases outside the gene matches. Germline CDR1 and CDR2: MDHEN and SYDVKM. This CDR3 contains 16 residues. CDR3 amino acids: CASRTPGQGANYGYTF. In nucleotides, the CDR3 is TGTGCCAGCCGAACCCCGGGACAGGGGGCTAACTATGGCTACACCTTC.

The chain links TRBV6-2 or TRBV6-3 to TRBJ2-5; 7 positions match TRBD2. The CDR3 totals 13 residues. V gave up 5 bases and J gave up 4 bases; unmatched junction bases: 4. Germline V gene sequence: CDR1 MNHEY, CDR2 SVGEGT. The CDR3 reads CASSPRTRETQYF. For the CDR3, the DNA is TGTGCCAGCAGTCCAAGGACTAGAGAGACCCAGTACTTC.

This CDR3 reads CSVDGSQGDDEQYF. In DNA form, the CDR3 reads TGCAGCGTTGACGGCTCCCAGGGGGACGACGAGCAGTACTTC. The rearrangement links TRBV29-1 to TRBJ2-7, with 7 nucleotides matching TRBD1. This CDR3 is 14 amino acids long. CDR1 is SQVTM and CDR2 is ANQGSEA in the germline V gene. V shed 3 bases, J shed 5 bases, and the junction held 10 bases outside the gene matches.

This clone was seen only a few times. The V gene is TRBV28, the J gene TRBJ1-2, with D possibly TRBD1 on 5 matching bases. The germline V and J ends were trimmed by 6 bases and 1 base, with 12 bases remaining between them. Germline V gene sequence: CDR1 MDHEN, CDR2 SYDVKM. This CDR3 is built from 14 residues. DNA for the CDR3: TGTGCCAGCAGCCGTCCACAGGTTAACTATGGCTACACCTTC. It translates to CASSRPQVNYGYTF.

The chain links TRBV6-5 to TRBJ2-3; D unclear. V lost 6 bases and J lost 1, with 8 bases in between. This CDR3 is built from 13 residues. Germline CDR1 reads MNHEY; CDR2 reads SVGAGI. Written as DNA, the CDR3 is TGTGCCAGCAGCCGCGCCCGCACAGATACGCAGTATTTT. This gives the protein CASSRARTDTQYF.

This chain uses TRBV30 with TRBJ2-2; TRBD1 matches at 8 bases. The CDR3 is 15 amino acids. The germline V gene encodes CDR1 GTSNPN and CDR2 SVGIG (reference sequence). V gave up 2 bases and J gave up 2 bases; unmatched junction bases: 4. CDR3 sequence reads: CAWSSGQGNTGELFF. In DNA form, the CDR3 reads TGTGCCTGGAGTAGCGGACAGGGAAACACCGGGGAGCTGTTTTTT.

The sample holds one count of this clone. The chain couples TRBV3-1 (or the pseudogene TRBV3-2) to TRBJ2-5; D possibly corresponds to TRBD2 (6 bases). CDR1 is LGHDT and CDR2 is YNNKEL in the germline V gene (reference sequence). Between the trimmed V and J ends, which lost 3 bases and 1 base, there was a span of 9 bases. This CDR3 comprises 14 residues. As DNA, the CDR3 is TGTGCCAGCAGCCAGGGGGGAGGCCAAGAGACCCAGTACTTC. Amino acids: CASSQGGGQETQYF.

The CDR3 spells CASSFLGREAVRGAFF. For the CDR3, the DNA is TGTGCCAGCAGCTTTCTGGGTAGGGAGGCAGTTCGGGGAGCTTTCTTT. The chain couples TRBV7-9 to TRBJ1-1; unclear D gene. The CDR3 sequence is 16 residues long. From germline, CDR1 is SEHNR and CDR2 FQNEAQ (reference sequence). V was cut by 3 bases and J by 10 bases, with 24 bases left in between. The whole variable domain, filled in from reference TRBV7-9 and TRBJ1-1, reads DTGVSQNPRHKITKRGQNVTFRCDPISEHNRLYWYRQTLGQGPEFLTYFQNEAQLEKSRLLSDRFSAERPKGSFSTLEIQRTEQGDSAMYLCASSFLGREAVRGAFFGQGTRLTVV.

This clone has just a few counts. This chain uses TRBV6-5 with TRBJ2-7; maybe TRBD2 (5 bases). Germline loops: CDR1 MNHEY, CDR2 SVGAGI. CDR3 length: 14 amino acids. Trimming left V 6 bases short and J 3 bases short, with 15 bases between. CDR3 in amino acids: CASRRVTSNYEQYF. The CDR3 DNA is TGTGCCAGCAGGAGGGTCACTTCCAACTACGAGCAGTACTTC.

The chain joins TRBV18 to TRBJ2-7, with D possibly being TRBD1 (5 bases). Germline V gene lookup returns CDR1 KGHSH and CDR2 LQKENI. The CDR3 sequence is 15 residues long. V lost 6 bases to trimming and J lost 2 bases, with 17 bases between them. CDR3: CASSISDTNTYEQYF. The CDR3 DNA reads TGTGCCAGCTCGATCTCGGACACAAATACCTACGAGCAGTACTTC.